What follows are 28 T cell receptor beta chains derived from one specimen sequenced in a study of response to subunit inactivated influenza vaccine. TCRdb reanalysed the RT-PCR reads using MiXCR and keeps one entry per CDR3 protein. The sample lists about half a million distinct CDR3 sequences; around 8% were seen once. The source material was PBMCs from blood, sampled about 23 months after vaccination. These TCRs come from a man between 50 and 69 years old who received an inactivated influenza vaccine.

At least ten counts were recorded for this clonotype. The V gene is TRBV5-1, the J gene TRBJ2-5; possible D gene TRBD1, 6 bases. Trimming stripped 3 bases from V and 5 bases from J, with 8 bases between. Germline CDR1 and CDR2: SGHRS and YFSETQ. The CDR3 has 12 residues. The CDR3 is CASSSDRETQYF. DNA of the CDR3: TGCGCCAGCAGCTCCGACAGGGAGACCCAGTACTTC.

This clonotype was recorded once. This chain joins TRBV7-6 and TRBJ2-1; 7 nucleotides line up with TRBD2. Per germline, CDR1 SGHVS and CDR2 FNYEAQ. The CDR3 totals 15 residues. Trimming took 5 bases from V and 2 from J; bases not matched to a gene: 6. CDR3 DNA sequence: TGTGCCAGCAGCCCCTTAAGCGGGACCTACAATGAGCAGTTCTTC. Its protein is CASSPLSGTYNEQFF.

The sample holds many counts of this clonotype. V usage is TRBV4-1 and J usage is TRBJ2-4; either TRBD1 or TRBD2 may supply D (5 bases each). There are 16 residues in the CDR3. Germline V gene sequence: CDR1 MGHRA, CDR2 YSYEKL. V lost 0 bases, J lost 5 bases, and 14 bases lay in between. The CDR3 region has the DNA TGCGCCAGCAGCCAAGATACTTTGGGACCTCAAAACATTCAGTACTTC. Translation gives CASSQDTLGPQNIQYF.

The table lists this clonotype with many counts. The chain recombines TRBV28 with TRBJ1-2; possibly TRBD1 for D (6 bases). Per the germline V gene, CDR1 is MDHEN and CDR2 is SYDVKM. V shed 6 bases and J shed 1 base, with 9 bases lying between them. The CDR3 has 13 amino acids. In nucleotides, the CDR3 is TGTGCCAGCAGCCAGGACAGTAACTATGGCTACACCTTC. Translation: CASSQDSNYGYTF.

The chain couples TRBV6-5 to TRBJ2-5; D remains unclear. From germline, CDR1 is MNHEY and CDR2 SVGAGI. The CDR3 covers 15 residues. The V gene lost 4 bases and the J gene lost 5 bases, with 17 bases spanning the gap. The CDR3 DNA follows: TGTGCCAGCAGTTTAAGGACCGGAACGAGGGAGACCCAGTACTTC. Protein sequence: CASSLRTGTRETQYF.

This clonotype has at least ten counts. The chain combines TRBV6-2 or TRBV6-3 with TRBJ1-1; perhaps TRBD1 as D (5 bases). The CDR3 spans 14 residues. V was pared by 4 bases and J by 0 bases, with 9 bases between. Looked up from germline, CDR1 is MNHEY and CDR2 is SVGEGT. CDR3 sequence: CASSSDSLNTEAFF. Here the CDR3 DNA reads TGTGCCAGCAGTTCAGACAGCTTGAACACTGAAGCTTTCTTT.

The chain employs TRBV30 and TRBJ2-1, with 9 bases fitting TRBD2. Per the germline V gene, CDR1 is GTSNPN and CDR2 is SVGIG (reference sequence). V was clipped by 1 base and J by 7 bases; unmatched bases: 5. This CDR3 comprises 14 residues. The CDR3 loop is CAWSASGIRNEQFF. The CDR3 coding sequence is TGTGCCTGGAGTGCTAGCGGGATTAGGAATGAGCAGTTCTTC.

This clonotype has more than one count but fewer than ten. The V call is TRBV7-6, the J call TRBJ2-1; 9 bases are a match to TRBD2. Germline V gene sequence: CDR1 SGHVS, CDR2 FNYEAQ. V gave up 4 bases and J gave up 3 bases; unmatched junction bases: 4. The CDR3 has 15 amino acids. The CDR3 spells CASSSSGGLYNEQFF. The CDR3 coding sequence is TGTGCCAGCAGCTCCAGCGGGGGGCTCTACAATGAGCAGTTCTTC.

A few counts support this clonotype. J is TRBJ2-3 and V is TRBV5-1; D remains ambiguous. The CDR3 contains 14 residues. Trimming removed 4 bases at V and 5 bases at J, with 14 bases between. Germline V gene sequence: CDR1 SGHRS, CDR2 YFSETQ. CDR3 amino acids: CASSPLAPEDTQYF. CDR3 bases: TGCGCCAGCAGCCCACTGGCACCCGAAGATACGCAGTATTTT.

The J gene is TRBJ2-1, the V gene TRBV20-1, with 7 bases lining up with TRBD2. The CDR3 is 16 amino acids. Germline V gives CDR1 DFQATT, CDR2 SNEGSKA (reference sequence). V trimming: 2 bases; J trimming: 0 bases; junction bases outside the gene matches: 7. The CDR3 bases are TGCAGTGCTAGACCACCCGGGGGGAGCTCCTACAATGAGCAGTTCTTC. Translating gives CSARPPGGSSYNEQFF.

The chain combines TRBV6-1 with TRBJ2-7; 10 nucleotides match TRBD1. CDR1 and CDR2 from the germline V gene are MNHNS and SASEGT. The CDR3 runs 14 residues. V was clipped by 5 bases and J by 3 bases; unmatched bases: 4. DNA of the CDR3: TGTGCCAGCAGTAGACAGGGGGCCCTCTACGAGCAGTACTTC. Translation gives CASSRQGALYEQYF.

The genes are TRBV13 and TRBJ1-6, with D possibly matching TRBD1 (5 bases). The CDR3 loop spans 12 amino acids. Trimming left V 2 bases short and J 9 bases short, with 5 bases between. Per germline, CDR1 PRHDT and CDR2 FYEKMQ (reference sequence). CDR3: CASSLQGSPLHF. As DNA, the CDR3 is TGTGCCAGCAGCTTACAGGGTTCACCCCTCCACTTT.

This clonotype was seen more than once but under ten times. The chain combines TRBV20-1 with TRBJ2-7; the D is unclear. This CDR3 region has 13 residues. V was shortened by 3 bases and J by 5 bases, with 14 bases between the two germline ends. The V gene's germline CDR1 is DFQATT and CDR2 SNEGSKA (reference sequence). The CDR3 spells CSASGLNPNEQYF. In nucleotides, the CDR3 is TGCAGTGCTAGTGGGCTGAATCCCAACGAGCAGTACTTC.

This clonotype was counted at least ten times. The chain uses TRBV28 and TRBJ1-4; no clear D. The CDR3 runs to 16 residues. Germline CDR1 is MDHEN and CDR2 is SYDVKM. V lost 8 bases to trimming and J lost 0 bases, with 16 bases between them. The CDR3, as DNA: TGTGCCAGCGTCGATAGAGGGAGGGCAACTAATGAAAAACTGTTTTTT. Amino acid sequence: CASVDRGRATNEKLFF.

The chain employs TRBV12-3 or TRBV12-4 and TRBJ2-1, with a weak D call TRBD1 (5 bases). Trimming pared 7 bases from V and 7 bases from J, leaving 17 bases between. The CDR3 consists of 14 residues. The CDR3 loop is CASTTLGRVNEQFF. For the CDR3, the DNA is TGTGCCAGCACCACCCTAGGCAGGGTAAATGAGCAGTTCTTC.

This clonotype was observed a few times. The chain carries TRBV28 and TRBJ1-2; D remains unclear. Per the germline V gene, CDR1 is MDHEN and CDR2 is SYDVKM. There are 13 residues in the CDR3. Trimming left V 2 bases short and J 4 bases short, with 8 bases between. The CDR3 DNA sequence: TGTGCCAGCAGTTTACGCGCCTTCTATGGCTACACCTTC. Encoded protein: CASSLRAFYGYTF.

This clonotype has just a few counts. This chain uses TRBV7-3 with TRBJ2-1; 12 nucleotides match TRBD2. Germline CDR1 is SGHTA and CDR2 is FQGTGA. The trim removed 5 bases at V and 2 bases at J, leaving 4 bases unmatched. This CDR3 comprises 16 residues. CDR3 nucleotide sequence: TGTGCCAGCAGCAGTTGGACTAGCGGGACCTACAATGAGCAGTTCTTC. As protein: CASSSWTSGTYNEQFF.

The chain recombines TRBV15 with TRBJ2-3, with 9 nucleotides matching TRBD2. CDR1 is LNHNV, CDR2 YYDKDF, per germline (reference sequence). Trimming took 0 bases from V and 3 from J; bases not matched to a gene: 7. This CDR3 comprises 17 residues. The CDR3 sequence is CATSRDIGGGVTDTQYF. CDR3 DNA: TGTGCCACCAGCAGAGATATTGGCGGGGGGGTGACAGATACGCAGTATTTT.

The chain uses TRBV10-2 and TRBJ2-5, with TRBD1 matching 8 bases. J gave up 5 bases and V 2 bases, and 7 bases lay outside the gene matches. The germline CDR1 and CDR2 sequences are WSHSY and SAAADI. This CDR3 comprises 15 residues. The CDR3: CASSELDRGSETQYF. The CDR3 DNA reads TGCGCCAGCAGTGAGCTAGACAGGGGCAGTGAGACCCAGTACTTC.

Many counts were recorded for this clonotype. The V and J genes are TRBV27 and TRBJ2-7, with D uncertain. CDR3 length equals 13 residues. Trimming cost V 2 bases and J 7 bases, with 12 bases left between them. Germline lookup yields CDR1 MNHEY and CDR2 SMNVEV (reference sequence). The CDR3 coding sequence is TGTGCCAGCAGTTTAAGGCCCGTTGGTGAGCAGTACTTC. This gives the protein CASSLRPVGEQYF.

This clonotype was observed many times. The J gene is TRBJ2-2, the V gene TRBV24-1; weak D call: TRBD2 (5 bases). V lost 3 bases to trimming and J lost 5 bases, with 12 bases between them. This CDR3 has 15 amino acids. Germline assignment: CDR1 KGHDR and CDR2 SFDVKD. The CDR3 here is CATSDREGRTGELFF. In nucleotides, the CDR3 is TGTGCCACCAGTGATCGGGAAGGGAGAACCGGGGAGCTGTTTTTT.

The chain is built from TRBV7-9 and TRBJ2-2; maybe TRBD2 (5 bases). Trimming left V 2 bases short and J 3 bases short, with 16 bases between. Germline loops: CDR1 SEHNR, CDR2 FQNEAQ (reference sequence). The length of the CDR3 is 17 residues. CDR3 protein: CASSLSGGRSHTGELFF. DNA of the CDR3: TGTGCCAGCAGCTTAAGCGGCGGTAGGAGCCACACCGGGGAGCTGTTTTTT.

The V call is TRBV5-1, the J call TRBJ2-4, with D possibly TRBD2 on 6 matching bases. Germline assignment: CDR1 SGHRS and CDR2 YFSETQ. V was trimmed by 0 bases and J by 9 bases, leaving 13 bases between them. The length of the CDR3 is 14 residues. The CDR3 DNA sequence: TGCGCCAGCAGCTTGGAGGTAGCCGGGGGCATTCAGTACTTC. Its translation: CASSLEVAGGIQYF.

This clonotype was seen a handful of times. The V gene is TRBV20-1, the J gene TRBJ2-1, with TRBD2 identical over 8 bases. CDR3 size: 16 residues. Germline CDR1 and CDR2: DFQATT and SNEGSKA (reference sequence). The junction had 13 bases not matched to a gene; V was cut back by 5 bases and J by 4 bases. The CDR3 bases are TGCAGTGCTCCCAGGGGTGGCGGGGGGAGGTACAATGAGCAGTTCTTC. This translates into CSAPRGGGGRYNEQFF.

Many counts were recorded for this clonotype. This chain uses TRBV7-8 with TRBJ2-3, with D possibly being TRBD2 (5 bases). The V end was cut by 0 bases, the J end by 12 bases, with 16 bases between. The CDR3 totals 14 residues. CDR1 is SGHVS and CDR2 is FQNEAQ in the germline V gene. The CDR3 protein is CASSLAPGHPGQYF. As DNA, the CDR3 is TGTGCCAGCAGCTTAGCACCCGGGCACCCGGGACAGTATTTT.

This clonotype was observed a few times. The chain combines TRBV29-1 with TRBJ2-7; D might be TRBD2 (6 bases). Trimming pared 5 bases from V and 0 bases from J, leaving 11 bases between. CDR1 is SQVTM and CDR2 is ANQGSEA in the germline V gene. CDR3 size: 13 residues. The CDR3 DNA sequence: TGCAGCGTTCGAGCGGGCTACTCCTACGAGCAGTACTTC. Translation: CSVRAGYSYEQYF.

This chain joins TRBV28 and TRBJ1-5; D is undetermined. In germline, CDR1 is MDHEN, CDR2 SYDVKM. Trimming pared 7 bases from V and 0 bases from J, leaving 4 bases between. The CDR3 length is 12 residues. DNA of the CDR3: TGTGCCAGCATGGATAGCAATCAGCCCCAGCATTTT. It specifies CASMDSNQPQHF.

This clonotype showed up just a few times. The chain uses TRBV20-1 and TRBJ2-3, with TRBD1 as a possible D gene (5 bases). The germline CDR1 and CDR2 sequences are DFQATT and SNEGSKA (reference sequence). CDR3 length: 13 amino acids. The V end lost 6 bases, the J end lost 1 base, and 11 bases lay between the germline ends. In DNA form, the CDR3 reads TGCAGTGCGGTAGGGGCTGGCACAGATACGCAGTATTTT. Residues: CSAVGAGTDTQYF.